This TCR beta chain is from a study of tissue T cells after allogeneic stem cell transplantation. Study in general: Graft-versus-host disease patients received grafts, several unmodified and three CD34-selected to deplete T cells. All graft-versus-host disease patients had gastrointestinal involvement and received several lines of directed therapy.

The CDR3 sequence is 12 residues long. Germline-derived CDR1 and CDR2 are SNHLY and FYNNEI. The V segment lost 6 bases and the J segment 9 bases; nucleotides outside the gene matches: 3. Findings and caveats of the study: TCR repertoires tracked anatomic similarity, regardless of disease or transplant status. Alloreactivity or antigen specificity of tissue TCRs was not determined; some clones might be host cells.

Sequencing was performed with immunoSEQ multiplex PCR; in TCRdb, only in-frame clones are kept and a portion is missing. The top ten clones hold over 3% of a sample with 25,000 to 30,000 clones, approximately 85% of them seen once. To note about this clone: Antigen unknown.

The TCR originated in a woman aged 18-49 years who later had graft-versus-host disease after an allogeneic stem cell transplant. The J gene is TRBJ1-4, the V gene TRBV2, with 8 nucleotides matching TRBD1. The starting material was blood, obtained before transplantation. CDR3: CASSGTGKKLFF. The CDR3 DNA follows: TGTGCCAGCAGCGGGACAGGAAAAAAACTGTTTTTT.